This T cell receptor beta chain was identified in a study of control samples from healthy donors and cancer patients. The repertoire was sequenced with immunoSEQ multiplex PCR; TCRdb's copy has only in-frame clones and lacks some. The sample yields 130,000 to 150,000 clones, around 86% seen once. V was cut by 4 bases and J by 8 bases, with 18 bases left in between. The CDR3 contains 14 residues. Per germline, CDR1 SGHDT and CDR2 YYEEEE. The chain combines TRBV5-6 with TRBJ1-2, with a weak D call TRBD1 (5 bases). The clonotype was recovered from a young man in good health. Sample: blood. The CDR3 here is CASSRRDGRGGYTF. The CDR3 region has the DNA TGTGCCAGCAGCCGTCGGGACGGCCGGGGAGGCTACACCTTC.